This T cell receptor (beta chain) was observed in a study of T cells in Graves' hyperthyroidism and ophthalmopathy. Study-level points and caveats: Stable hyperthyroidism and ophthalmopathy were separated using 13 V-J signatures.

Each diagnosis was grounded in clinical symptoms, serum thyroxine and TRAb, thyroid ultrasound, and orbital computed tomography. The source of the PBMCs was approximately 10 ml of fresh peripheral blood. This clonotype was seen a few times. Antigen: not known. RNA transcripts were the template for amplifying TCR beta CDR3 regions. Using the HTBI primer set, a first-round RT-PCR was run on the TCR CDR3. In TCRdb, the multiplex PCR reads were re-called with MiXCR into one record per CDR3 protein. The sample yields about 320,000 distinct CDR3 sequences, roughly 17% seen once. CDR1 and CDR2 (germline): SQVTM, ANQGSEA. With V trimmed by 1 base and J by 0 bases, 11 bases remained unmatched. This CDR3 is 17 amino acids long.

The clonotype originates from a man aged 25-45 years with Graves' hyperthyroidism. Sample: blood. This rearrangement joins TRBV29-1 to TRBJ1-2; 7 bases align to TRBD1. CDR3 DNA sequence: TGCAGCGTTGAAGTATATCCAGGGGGTGGTTCTAACTATGGCTACACCTTC. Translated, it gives CSVEVYPGGGSNYGYTF.